This TCR beta chain was documented in a study of T cell changes during pregnancy in multiple sclerosis. The J segment lost 0 bases and the V segment lost 0 bases, leaving 3 bases of the junction unmatched. Germline CDR1 and CDR2: SGHVS and FNYEAQ. The CDR3 totals 16 residues. The method was immunoSEQ multiplex PCR; TCRdb's version includes in-frame clones alone and lacks a portion of them. The sample contains fewer than 95,000 clones, around 92% of which appear only once. This receptor was identified in a female donor with multiple sclerosis, enrolled in a pregnancy study. Material: peripheral blood, obtained in the third trimester of pregnancy. The chain couples TRBV7-6 to TRBJ2-7, with 9 bases lining up with TRBD2. CDR3 nucleotide sequence: TGTGCCAGCAGCTTAGCGACTAGCGGAAGCTCCTACGAGCAGTACTTC. This gives the protein CASSLATSGSSYEQYF. The full variable domain, its missing parts supplied by reference TRBV7-6 and TRBJ2-7, is GAGVSQSPRYKVTKRGQDVALRCDPISGHVSLYWYRQALGQGPEFLTYFNYEAQQDKSGLPNDRFSAERPEGSISTLTIQRTEQRDSAMYRCASSLATSGSSYEQYFGPGTRLTVT.